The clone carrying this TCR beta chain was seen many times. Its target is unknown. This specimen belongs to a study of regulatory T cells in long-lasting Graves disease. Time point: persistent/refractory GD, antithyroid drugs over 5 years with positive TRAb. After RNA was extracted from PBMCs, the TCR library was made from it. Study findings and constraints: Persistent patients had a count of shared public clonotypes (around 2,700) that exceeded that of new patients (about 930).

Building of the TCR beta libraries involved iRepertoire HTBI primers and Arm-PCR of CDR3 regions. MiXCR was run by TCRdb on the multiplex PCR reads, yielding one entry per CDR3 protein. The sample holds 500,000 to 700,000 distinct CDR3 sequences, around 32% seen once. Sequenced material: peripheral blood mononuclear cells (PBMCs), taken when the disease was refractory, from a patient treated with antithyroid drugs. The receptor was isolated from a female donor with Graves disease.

DNA of the CDR3: TGTGCCAGCAGCGCCGTACCCGCGACCTTTCTTTACGAGCAGTACTTC. Amino acids: CASSAVPATFLYEQYF. This chain joins TRBV11-2 and TRBJ2-7, with D uncertain. Germline V gene sequence: CDR1 SGHAT, CDR2 FQNNGV. The CDR3 length is 16 residues. Trimming removed 5 bases from V and 4 bases from J, with 21 bases in between.